This is a list of T cell receptor beta chains from one sample in a study of blood T cell repertoires in COVID-19. Using immunoSEQ multiplex PCR, the repertoire was profiled, and TCRdb retains in-frame clones only, with some absent. The table records approximately 230,000 clones, around nine tenths of them present only once. Material for sequencing was peripheral blood. Receptor source: a man older than 75 with acute or convalescent COVID-19. Each CDR3 is given with its conserved first and last residue. A D gene is named only where the DNA matches it firmly. Clone size, where shown, is once, few, many, or a class for clones that have expanded.

clone size: NA; V gene: TRBV7-2; D gene: NA; J gene: TRBJ2-7; CDR3 protein: CASSLRLATGYEQYF; CDR3 DNA: TGTGCCAGCAGCTTACGTCTAGCCACCGGGTACGAGCAGTACTTC
clone size: NA; V gene: TRBV29-1; D gene: NA; J gene: TRBJ1-1; CDR3 protein: CSVVGDGNTEAFF; CDR3 DNA: TGCAGCGTTGTGGGAGATGGGAACACTGAAGCTTTCTTT
clone size: NA; V gene: TRBV19; D gene: NA; J gene: TRBJ2-2; CDR3 protein: CASTLGLPEEELFF; CDR3 DNA: TGTGCCAGTACTCTGGGACTGCCCGAGGAGGAGCTGTTTTTT
clone size: NA; V gene: TRBV6-5; D gene: TRBD1; J gene: TRBJ1-5; CDR3 protein: CASSIQGDQPQHF; CDR3 DNA: TGTGCCAGCAGTATACAGGGGGATCAGCCCCAGCATTTT
clone size: NA; V gene: TRBV28; D gene: TRBD1; J gene: TRBJ2-7; CDR3 protein: CASEGAGTPTYEQYF; CDR3 DNA: TGTGCCAGCGAGGGGGCAGGCACCCCTACCTACGAGCAGTACTTC
clone size: NA; V gene: TRBV15; D gene: NA; J gene: TRBJ2-7; CDR3 protein: CATSRDSLRVSYEQYF; CDR3 DNA: TGTGCCACCAGCAGAGATAGTTTGAGGGTCTCCTACGAGCAGTACTTC
clone size: NA; V gene: TRBV7-2; D gene: TRBD2; J gene: TRBJ2-5; CDR3 protein: CASKLGGLAGARETQYF; CDR3 DNA: TGTGCCAGCAAGCTCGGGGGGCTAGCGGGAGCCAGGGAGACCCAGTACTTC
clone size: NA; V gene: TRBV12-5; D gene: NA; J gene: TRBJ2-2; CDR3 protein: CASANTRGLNTGELFF; CDR3 DNA: TGTGCTAGTGCCAACACCAGGGGTCTGAACACCGGGGAGCTGTTTTTT
clone size: NA; V gene: TRBV3-1/TRBV3-2; D gene: NA; J gene: TRBJ2-5; CDR3 protein: CASSPRGQGWETQYF; CDR3 DNA: TGTGCCAGCAGCCCAAGAGGTCAGGGATGGGAGACCCAGTACTTC
clone size: NA; V gene: TRBV28; D gene: NA; J gene: TRBJ1-2; CDR3 protein: CASSFGGIGYGYTF; CDR3 DNA: TGTGCCAGCAGTTTCGGGGGTATCGGCTATGGCTACACCTTC
clone size: NA; V gene: TRBV19; D gene: NA; J gene: TRBJ2-3; CDR3 protein: CASSHTPSTDTQYF; CDR3 DNA: TGTGCCAGTAGTCATACACCTAGCACAGATACGCAGTATTTT
clone size: NA; V gene: TRBV7-2; D gene: NA; J gene: TRBJ2-3; CDR3 protein: CASTLTRSTDTQYF; CDR3 DNA: TGTGCCAGCACCCTAACCCGCAGCACAGATACGCAGTATTTT
clone size: NA; V gene: TRBV11-3; D gene: TRBD1; J gene: TRBJ2-7; CDR3 protein: CASSLGTGADYEQYF; CDR3 DNA: TGTGCCAGCAGCTTAGGCACAGGGGCCGATTACGAGCAGTACTTC
clone size: NA; V gene: TRBV19; D gene: NA; J gene: TRBJ2-2; CDR3 protein: CASSLGPWGGGELFF; CDR3 DNA: TGTGCCAGTAGTTTAGGACCGTGGGGCGGCGGGGAGCTGTTTTTT
clone size: NA; V gene: TRBV9; D gene: NA; J gene: TRBJ1-2; CDR3 protein: CASSVVPGNYGYTF; CDR3 DNA: TGTGCCAGCAGCGTAGTGCCAGGGAACTATGGCTACACCTTC
clone size: NA; V gene: TRBV6-2/TRBV6-3; D gene: NA; J gene: TRBJ2-7; CDR3 protein: CASSMGQEQYF; CDR3 DNA: TGTGCCAGCAGTATGGGCCAGGAGCAGTACTTC
clone size: NA; V gene: TRBV7-6; D gene: TRBD2; J gene: TRBJ2-3; CDR3 protein: CASSGSPTLAGSTDTQYF; CDR3 DNA: TGTGCCAGCAGCGGTTCCCCGACTCTAGCGGGAAGCACAGATACGCAGTATTTT
clone size: NA; V gene: TRBV27; D gene: TRBD2; J gene: TRBJ2-3; CDR3 protein: CASSLRGGQSTDTQYF; CDR3 DNA: TGTGCCAGCAGTTTACGGGGGGGACAAAGCACAGATACGCAGTATTTT
clone size: NA; V gene: TRBV12-3/TRBV12-4; D gene: NA; J gene: TRBJ2-7; CDR3 protein: CASSRDYEQYF; CDR3 DNA: TGTGCCAGCAGTCGGGATTACGAGCAGTACTTC
clone size: NA; V gene: TRBV15; D gene: NA; J gene: TRBJ2-5; CDR3 protein: CATSRGKQGQETQYF; CDR3 DNA: TGTGCCACCAGCAGGGGGAAACAGGGACAAGAGACCCAGTACTTC
clone size: NA; V gene: TRBV3-1/TRBV3-2; D gene: TRBD1; J gene: TRBJ2-4; CDR3 protein: CASSTLPTGGGNIQYF; CDR3 DNA: TGTGCCAGCAGCACCCTCCCGACAGGGGGAGGCAACATTCAGTACTTC
clone size: many; V gene: TRBV3-1/TRBV3-2; D gene: NA; J gene: TRBJ1-5; CDR3 protein: CASSRSDISNQPQHF; CDR3 DNA: TGTGCCAGCAGCCGGTCGGACATTAGCAATCAGCCCCAGCATTTT
clone size: NA; V gene: TRBV28; D gene: NA; J gene: TRBJ1-1; CDR3 protein: CASSFGQPGVNTEAFF; CDR3 DNA: TGTGCCAGCAGTTTTGGACAGCCTGGGGTGAACACTGAAGCTTTCTTT
clone size: NA; V gene: TRBV28; D gene: NA; J gene: TRBJ1-2; CDR3 protein: CASFRTVYGYTF; CDR3 DNA: TGTGCCAGCTTTCGGACAGTATATGGCTACACCTTC
clone size: NA; V gene: TRBV11-3; D gene: TRBD1; J gene: TRBJ2-1; CDR3 protein: CASSSTSDRGIYNEQFF; CDR3 DNA: TGTGCCAGCAGCTCTACCTCGGACAGGGGGATCTACAATGAGCAGTTCTTC
clone size: NA; V gene: TRBV2; D gene: TRBD2; J gene: TRBJ2-7; CDR3 protein: CASRAGTSDEQYF; CDR3 DNA: TGTGCCAGCAGAGCCGGGACTAGCGACGAGCAGTACTTC
clone size: NA; V gene: TRBV5-1; D gene: TRBD1; J gene: TRBJ1-4; CDR3 protein: CASSQGQGGQEKLFF; CDR3 DNA: TGCGCCAGCAGCCAAGGACAGGGGGGGCAGGAAAAACTGTTTTTT
clone size: NA; V gene: TRBV29-1; D gene: NA; J gene: TRBJ2-1; CDR3 protein: CSVEGFSGESYNEQFF; CDR3 DNA: TGCAGCGTTGAGGGTTTCTCAGGGGAGTCCTACAATGAGCAGTTCTTC
clone size: NA; V gene: TRBV3-1/TRBV3-2; D gene: NA; J gene: TRBJ2-7; CDR3 protein: CASSLSSYEQYF; CDR3 DNA: TGTGCCAGCAGCCTTAGCTCCTACGAGCAGTACTTC
clone size: NA; V gene: TRBV18; D gene: TRBD1; J gene: TRBJ1-1; CDR3 protein: CASSPGQGLNTEAFF; CDR3 DNA: TGTGCCAGCTCACCCGGACAGGGGTTGAACACTGAAGCTTTCTTT
clone size: once; V gene: TRBV19; D gene: NA; J gene: TRBJ1-2; CDR3 protein: CASSILQSLSGNYGYTF; CDR3 DNA: TGTGCCAGTAGTATACTGCAGAGCCTCAGCGGGAACTATGGCTACACCTTC
clone size: few; V gene: TRBV7-9; D gene: NA; J gene: TRBJ2-1; CDR3 protein: CASSLRGSYNEQFF; CDR3 DNA: TGTGCCAGCAGCTTACGGGGTTCCTACAATGAGCAGTTCTTC
clone size: NA; V gene: TRBV7-3; D gene: NA; J gene: TRBJ2-1; CDR3 protein: CASSPGARSSYNEQFF; CDR3 DNA: TGTGCCAGCAGCCCAGGGGCTAGGAGCTCCTACAATGAGCAGTTCTTC
clone size: NA; V gene: TRBV20-1; D gene: NA; J gene: TRBJ1-1; CDR3 protein: CSAMDPREAFF; CDR3 DNA: TGCAGTGCGATGGACCCGCGGGAGGCTTTCTTT
clone size: NA; V gene: TRBV18; D gene: NA; J gene: TRBJ2-1; CDR3 protein: CASSPTTRGNEQFF; CDR3 DNA: TGTGCCAGCTCACCTACGACTAGGGGCAATGAGCAGTTCTTC
clone size: once; V gene: TRBV4-3; D gene: NA; J gene: TRBJ1-5; CDR3 protein: CASSQELSDQPQHF; CDR3 DNA: TGCGCCAGCAGCCAAGAGTTGTCGGATCAGCCCCAGCATTTT
clone size: NA; V gene: TRBV18; D gene: NA; J gene: TRBJ2-5; CDR3 protein: CASSPAQGWETQYF; CDR3 DNA: TGTGCCAGCTCACCGGCACAGGGTTGGGAGACCCAGTACTTC
clone size: NA; V gene: TRBV7-9; D gene: NA; J gene: TRBJ1-2; CDR3 protein: CASSYRDSREGGYTF; CDR3 DNA: TGTGCCAGCAGCTACCGGGACTCGAGGGAAGGTGGCTACACCTTC
clone size: NA; V gene: TRBV19; D gene: TRBD1; J gene: TRBJ1-2; CDR3 protein: CASSLRDRGGYGYTF; CDR3 DNA: TGTGCCAGTAGTCTTAGGGACAGGGGAGGCTATGGCTACACCTTC
clone size: NA; V gene: TRBV4-1; D gene: NA; J gene: TRBJ2-1; CDR3 protein: CASSQDRNEQFF; CDR3 DNA: TGCGCCAGCAGCCAAGATCGTAATGAGCAGTTCTTC
clone size: NA; V gene: TRBV7-8; D gene: TRBD2; J gene: TRBJ2-7; CDR3 protein: CASTHGLAAIYEQYF; CDR3 DNA: TGTGCCAGCACCCACGGACTAGCGGCAATCTACGAGCAGTACTTC